This entry describes one TCR beta chain. TCRdb keeps only in-frame clones here, not all; method: immunoSEQ multiplex PCR. The sample lists fewer than 40,000 clones; about nine tenths were seen once. This sample was included in a study of T cell changes during pregnancy in multiple sclerosis. Germline trimming cut 8 bases from V and 1 base from J; bases unmatched to any gene: 6. Germline CDR1 GTSNPN, CDR2 SVGIG (reference sequence). The CDR3 length is 14 residues. The sequence derives from a female donor with multiple sclerosis, enrolled in a pregnancy study. The sample consisted of CD8+ T cells from peripheral blood mononuclear cells, taken before pregnancy. This sequence joins TRBV30 and TRBJ2-3, with 10 bases matching TRBD2. In DNA form, the CDR3 reads TGTGCCGGAGCCGGGACTAGCGGCACAGATACGCAGTATTTT. Protein product: CAGAGTSGTDTQYF.